This T cell receptor beta chain was captured by sequencing in a study of control samples from healthy donors and cancer patients. Sequencing used immunoSEQ multiplex PCR; TCRdb keeps in-frame clones, though not all of them. The table lists over 150,000 clones, around 94% of them singletons. The V gene's germline CDR1 is SEHNR and CDR2 FQNEAQ (reference sequence). The CDR3 is 15 residues long. Trimming removed 4 bases from V and 9 bases from J, with 16 bases in between. The chain recombines TRBV7-9 with TRBJ1-6; D remains unclear. The source of this sequence is a woman between 18 and 29 years old in good health. Sequencing was done on a sample of blood. DNA of the CDR3: TGTGCCAGCAGCTCCGACACAATTGAGAGTTCACCCCTCCACTTT. This sequence encodes CASSSDTIESSPLHF.